This record covers a single T cell receptor (beta chain). TCRdb's table, derived via immunoSEQ multiplex PCR, lists solely in-frame clones and lacks some. The sample carries about 90,000 clones, roughly 88% recorded once. This CDR3 contains 14 residues. V lost 2 bases and J lost 3, with 9 bases in between. Germline CDR1 reads MNHEY; CDR2 reads SMNVEV (reference sequence). The sample comes from a study of T cell responses to AZD1222 COVID-19 vaccine. The sequence derives from an adult who received the AZD1222 COVID-19 vaccine. The material sequenced was peripheral blood, taken 28 days after the second AZD1222 dose. This chain joins TRBV27 and TRBJ2-3; D is undetermined. CDR3 amino acids: CASSLDHPTDTQYF. In DNA form, the CDR3 reads TGTGCCAGCAGTTTAGACCACCCGACAGATACGCAGTATTTT.